Presented here are 19 T cell receptor beta chains from one specimen sequenced in a study of T cell repertoires in cytomegalovirus infection. TCRdb redid the calling of the reads with MiXCR, one entry per CDR3 protein. Of 510,000 or so distinct CDR3 sequences listed, more than 20% are singletons. What was sequenced was PBMCs. These receptors came from a human donor in good health (CMV status not recorded). Some clones in this sample may be carry-over from other donors' samples.

V usage is TRBV6-2 or TRBV6-3 and J usage is TRBJ1-1; D not certain. V lost 4 bases, J lost 5 bases, and 14 bases lay in between. The CDR3 runs 14 residues. Germline V CDR1 and CDR2: MNHEY, SVGEGT. CDR3 amino acids: CASSSIQDLTEAFF. The CDR3 bases are TGTGCCAGCAGTTCTATACAAGATCTAACTGAAGCTTTCTTT.

This clonotype has only a few counts. This chain joins TRBV24-1 and TRBJ2-6; no reliable D call. The CDR3 sequence is 18 residues long. V was trimmed by 4 bases and J by 0 bases, leaving 15 bases between them. CDR1 and CDR2 (germline): KGHDR, SFDVKD. CDR3 sequence (DNA): TGTGCCACCAGTGACCCTTCAGGCGGTTCCTCTGGGGCCAACGTCCTGACTTTC. Protein: CATSDPSGGSSGANVLTF.

This rearrangement joins TRBV4-2 to TRBJ2-7; 9 nucleotides match TRBD1. Germline loops: CDR1 LGHNA, CDR2 YNFKEQ. This CDR3 is built from 14 residues. V trimming: 0 bases; J trimming: 6 bases; junction bases outside the gene matches: 3. CDR3 sequence: CASSQEQGAVEQYF. The CDR3 DNA follows: TGTGCCAGCAGCCAAGAACAGGGGGCAGTCGAGCAGTACTTC.

The chain joins TRBV11-2 to TRBJ1-2; TRBD1 aligns across 7 bases. The V gene's germline CDR1 is SGHAT and CDR2 FQNNGV. The CDR3 runs 14 residues. The junction had 6 bases not matched to a gene; V was cut back by 4 bases and J by 4 bases. The CDR3 DNA sequence: TGTGCCAGCAGCTCGCAGCGACAGGGCTATGGCTACACCTTC. Protein: CASSSQRQGYGYTF.

This clonotype was seen a handful of times. The chain combines TRBV7-2 with TRBJ2-5, with a weak D call TRBD2 (5 bases). Germline CDR1 is SGHTA and CDR2 is FQGNSA. Trimming took off 5 bases at V and 5 bases at J, with 12 bases between the two ends. The CDR3 has 13 residues. The CDR3 DNA sequence: TGTGCCAGCAGCCCCACTAGAGCGGAGACCCAGTACTTC. Encoded protein: CASSPTRAETQYF.

This clonotype was seen ten or more times. J is TRBJ2-2 and V is TRBV7-8; 9 bases match TRBD1. The V segment lost 4 bases and the J segment 3 bases; nucleotides outside the gene matches: 9. CDR1 is SGHVS, CDR2 FQNEAQ, per germline. There are 17 residues in the CDR3. The chain's CDR3 is CASSWVPGTGYTGELFF. The CDR3, as DNA: TGTGCCAGCAGCTGGGTTCCCGGGACAGGGTACACCGGGGAGCTGTTTTTT.

This clonotype turned up a few times. This rearrangement joins TRBV20-1 to TRBJ2-1, with a weak D call TRBD2 (6 bases). Trimming shortened V by 3 bases and J by 10 bases, and 16 bases separated the two germline ends. The CDR3 length is 13 residues. CDR1 and CDR2 (germline): DFQATT, SNEGSKA (reference sequence). CDR3 sequence reads: CSASGSPRGEQFF. Written as DNA, the CDR3 is TGCAGTGCTAGCGGGAGCCCGCGAGGGGAGCAGTTCTTC.

This clonotype was seen more than once but under ten times. CDR3 bases: TGTGCCAGCAGTTGGACGGAGAAAGATTCACCCCTCCACTTT. It translates to CASSWTEKDSPLHF. V usage is TRBV12-3 or TRBV12-4 and J usage is TRBJ1-6; D ambiguous. Trimming shortened V by 4 bases and J by 8 bases, and 12 bases separated the two germline ends. This CDR3 has 14 amino acids.

This rearrangement joins TRBV7-6 to TRBJ1-1; TRBD1 might be the D (6 bases). Deletions cut 0 bases from V and 5 bases from J, with 16 bases between. Germline CDR1 is SGHVS and CDR2 is FNYEAQ. CDR3 length: 16 residues. This CDR3 is CASSLAVLQGRTEAFF. CDR3 nucleotide sequence: TGTGCCAGCAGCTTAGCCGTCCTTCAGGGGAGGACTGAAGCTTTCTTT.

This clonotype has only a few counts. V is TRBV7-9 and J is TRBJ2-7, with D possibly being TRBD2 (5 bases). V lost 3 bases and J 2 bases, leaving 17 bases between the germline ends. Germline loops: CDR1 SEHNR, CDR2 FQNEAQ (reference sequence). The CDR3 covers 16 residues. The CDR3 reads CASSLGEGQHPYEQYF. The CDR3 DNA is TGTGCCAGCAGCTTGGGAGAGGGTCAACACCCCTACGAGCAGTACTTC.

The rearrangement joins TRBV4-1 to TRBJ2-5, with 7 bases aligning to TRBD1. The CDR3 sequence is 14 residues long. Germline V CDR1 and CDR2: MGHRA, YSYEKL. The V segment lost 1 base and the J segment 5 bases; nucleotides outside the gene matches: 4. The CDR3 sequence: CASSQGQGTETQYF. DNA of the CDR3: TGCGCCAGCAGCCAAGGACAGGGAACGGAGACCCAGTACTTC.

This clonotype was detected only a few times. The chain's CDR3 is CASSFPRDSPTRTDTQYF. In DNA form, the CDR3 reads TGTGCCAGCAGTTTCCCTCGAGACTCCCCGACGCGCACAGATACGCAGTATTTT. The chain links TRBV12-3 or TRBV12-4 to TRBJ2-3; D is undetermined. The CDR3 sequence is 18 residues long. V was clipped by 3 bases and J by 1 base, with 20 bases between them.

This sequence joins TRBV19 and TRBJ2-7, with D possibly being TRBD1 (7 bases). Trimming stripped 5 bases from V and 3 bases from J, with 11 bases between. This CDR3 is built from 13 residues. Per germline, CDR1 LNHDA and CDR2 SQIVND (reference sequence). The CDR3 nucleotides are TGTGCCAGTAGTGCGGGACAGATCTACGAGCAGTACTTC. Translation: CASSAGQIYEQYF.

This clonotype was observed a handful of times. The rearrangement links TRBV10-3 to TRBJ1-6; a weak D match, TRBD1 (5 bases). V was cut by 0 bases and J by 12 bases, with 18 bases left in between. The CDR3 is 16 residues long. Germline lookup yields CDR1 ENHRY and CDR2 SYGVKD. This CDR3 reads CAISESAGLLGVPLHF. CDR3 nucleotides: TGTGCCATCAGTGAGTCGGCGGGACTCCTGGGAGTACCCCTCCACTTT.

The rearrangement links TRBV29-1 to TRBJ1-1; D is uncertain. The CDR3 consists of 11 residues. V lost 3 bases and J 10 bases, leaving 12 bases between the germline ends. Germline V CDR1 and CDR2: SQVTM, ANQGSEA. CDR3 DNA: TGCAGCGTTGAGAGAGCTGCTGGAGCTTTCTTT. Translation: CSVERAAGAFF.

The table lists this clonotype with many counts. The chain combines TRBV7-2 with TRBJ2-1; tentative D call: TRBD2 (6 bases). V lost 5 bases to trimming and J lost 6 bases, with 17 bases between them. The CDR3 has 15 residues. CDR1 is SGHTA and CDR2 is FQGNSA in the germline V gene. The CDR3 spells CASSPGDFPGNEQFF. The CDR3 coding sequence is TGTGCCAGCAGCCCCGGGGACTTCCCTGGCAATGAGCAGTTCTTC.

The chain is built from TRBV7-3 and TRBJ2-7; TRBD1 might be the D (6 bases). There are 17 residues in the CDR3. Germline values: CDR1 SGHTA, CDR2 FQGTGA. V lost 5 bases and J 3 bases, leaving 23 bases between the germline ends. The CDR3 DNA reads as TGTGCCAGCAGCCCCCTACCACAGGGTTTAGGTCTCTACGAGCAGTACTTC. It specifies CASSPLPQGLGLYEQYF.

This clonotype has ten or more counts. The CDR3 loop is CASSLAGAGNQPQHF. The CDR3 DNA follows: TGTGCCAGCAGCTTAGCGGGCGCCGGCAATCAGCCCCAGCATTTT. V usage is TRBV7-8 and J usage is TRBJ1-5; D is unclear. V was cut by 0 bases and J by 2 bases, with 8 bases left in between. The length of the CDR3 is 15 residues. The germline V gene has CDR1 SGHVS and CDR2 FQNEAQ.

The sample holds a few counts of this clonotype. V is TRBV24-1 and J is TRBJ1-5; 7 positions match TRBD1. The J segment lost 1 base and the V segment lost 4 bases, leaving 6 bases of the junction unmatched. The V gene's germline CDR1 is KGHDR and CDR2 SFDVKD. CDR3 size: 16 residues. This chain's CDR3 is CATSDHDRASNQPQHF. In nucleotides, the CDR3 is TGTGCCACCAGTGACCACGACAGGGCGAGCAATCAGCCCCAGCATTTT.